The 23 T cell receptor beta chains below all came from one sample that was sequenced in a study of cytomegalovirus exposure and HLA in healthy donors (dated by TCRdb to 2015 to 2018). The receptor library was made with the immunoSEQ multiplex PCR assay. The multiplex PCR relied on a mix of 60 forward primers for TCR Vbeta segments and 13 reverse primers for TCR Jbeta segments. In its TCRdb copy, this immuneACCESS table keeps in-frame sequences only and misses some clones. Where compared with another copy, unresolved V genes explain less than half of these, and the others have no known cause. This sample holds 100,000 to 150,000 clones; about two thirds were observed only once. The ten biggest clones cover 4% to 5.5% of the sample. The sample consisted of PBMCs. These receptor sequences come from a man in his fifties or sixties in good health and CMV-seropositive.

This chain links TRBV4-2 with TRBJ2-5; D perhaps matches TRBD2 (7 bases). The CDR3 extends over 18 amino acids. V was trimmed by 3 bases and J by 3 bases, leaving 23 bases between them. CDR1 LGHNA and CDR2 YNFKEQ come from the germline V gene. The CDR3 here is CASSQRGGFRGGEETQYF. In nucleotides, the CDR3 is TGTGCCAGCAGCCAGAGGGGGGGTTTTAGGGGGGGCGAAGAGACCCAGTACTTC.

This chain links TRBV27 with TRBJ2-7, with D maybe TRBD1 (6 bases). The ends were cut back, 5 bases at V and 1 base at J, with 12 bases in the middle. The CDR3 contains 14 residues. Germline assignment: CDR1 MNHEY and CDR2 SMNVEV (reference sequence). CDR3 amino acids: CASSTLQGSYEQYF. The CDR3 nucleotides are TGTGCCAGCAGTACCCTACAGGGTTCCTACGAGCAGTACTTC.

The CDR3 reads CASSVSWNTEAFF. In DNA, the CDR3 is TGTGCCAGCAGTGTCAGTTGGAACACTGAAGCTTTCTTT. The chain is built from TRBV2 and TRBJ1-1, with D hard to call. This CDR3 region has 13 residues. Trimming left V 4 bases short and J 1 base short, with 7 bases between. Germline CDR1 and CDR2: SNHLY and FYNNEI.

The rearrangement links TRBV30 to TRBJ1-4; D not certain. Germline CDR1 GTSNPN, CDR2 SVGIG (reference sequence). V gave up 5 bases and J gave up 2 bases, with 12 bases separating them. This CDR3 has 14 residues. CDR3 region: CAWEPAVTNEKLFF. The CDR3 region has the DNA TGTGCCTGGGAACCAGCGGTGACTAATGAAAAACTGTTTTTT.

The chain is built from TRBV12-2 and TRBJ1-5; the tabulated D call, TRBD1, remains unverified against the DNA. TRBV12-2 is annotated as a pseudogene. The CDR3 is made up of 15 amino acids. Written as DNA, the CDR3 is TGTGCAAGTCGTCTTAAAGGGGACAACAATCAGCCCCAGCATTTT. It translates to CASRLKGDNNQPQHF.

In this sample, this clone turned up a few times. This rearrangement joins TRBV9 to TRBJ2-7; 7 bases match TRBD2. V lost 4 bases to trimming and J lost 0 bases; unmatched junction nucleotides: 4. CDR3 length: 14 amino acids. Germline loops: CDR1 SGDLS, CDR2 YYNGEE. CDR3 coding DNA: TGTGCCAGCAGCCTAGGGAGGGTCTCCTACGAGCAGTACTTC. Encoded protein: CASSLGRVSYEQYF.

Here the CDR3 DNA reads TGTGCCAGTAGTCGCACAGCCGATTCCTACGAGCAGTACTTC. It is translated as CASSRTADSYEQYF. The V call is TRBV19, the J call TRBJ2-7; D gene uncertain. Germline CDR1 reads LNHDA; CDR2 reads SQIVND (reference sequence). This CDR3 is 14 amino acids long. V was trimmed by 5 bases and J by 1 base, leaving 12 bases between them.

The CDR3 loop reads CASSATTGEIGSPLHF. CDR3 DNA sequence: TGTGCCAGCAGCGCCACCACAGGGGAGATAGGTTCACCCCTCCACTTT. The V and J genes are TRBV28 and TRBJ1-6; 7 bases align to TRBD1. The V segment lost 6 bases and the J segment 9 bases; nucleotides outside the gene matches: 14. The CDR3 spans 16 residues. The germline CDR1 and CDR2 sequences are MDHEN and SYDVKM.

The chain combines TRBV6-5 with TRBJ2-1; possible D gene TRBD2, 5 bases. V lost 2 bases, J lost 2 bases, and 13 bases lay in between. Germline V gene data show CDR1 as MNHEY and CDR2 as SVGAGI. The CDR3 spans 16 residues. The CDR3 spells CASSYEGYLAYNEQFF. Here the CDR3 DNA reads TGTGCCAGCAGTTACGAGGGTTATTTAGCCTACAATGAGCAGTTCTTC.

Regarding this clone: The sample has other DNA sequences that encode this CDR3 too. This sequence joins TRBV5-1 and TRBJ2-3; 13 nucleotides agree with TRBD2. In germline, CDR1 is SGHRS, CDR2 YFSETQ. V shed 3 bases and J 1 base; nucleotides not matched to a gene: 2. The CDR3 has 16 amino acids. The CDR3 is CASSYGLAGGTDTQYF. The CDR3 nucleotides are TGCGCCAGCAGCTATGGACTAGCGGGGGGCACAGATACGCAGTATTTT.

The chain joins TRBV6-5 to TRBJ1-4; a possible D gene is TRBD1 (5 bases). Germline V gives CDR1 MNHEY, CDR2 SVGAGI. V was cut by 2 bases and J by 7 bases, with 14 bases left in between. The CDR3 has 15 residues. CDR3 amino acids: CASSYKGFSGEKLFF. The DNA for the CDR3 is TGTGCCAGCAGTTACAAGGGGTTCTCAGGTGAAAAACTGTTTTTT.

This clone was recorded only once. The chain combines TRBV19 with TRBJ2-5; TRBD1 agrees at 8 bases. V lost 4 bases to trimming and J lost 0 bases; unmatched junction nucleotides: 4. The V gene's germline CDR1 is LNHDA and CDR2 SQIVND (reference sequence). The CDR3 covers 15 residues. CDR3 coding DNA: TGTGCCAGTAGTACCCACAGGGGGGACCAAGAGACCCAGTACTTC. Translation gives CASSTHRGDQETQYF.

This clone was detected a few times. The gene calls are TRBV5-1 and TRBJ2-2, with D uncertain. Trimming stripped 4 bases from V and 2 bases from J, with 15 bases between. This CDR3 is 16 amino acids long. Germline loops: CDR1 SGHRS, CDR2 YFSETQ. CDR3 residues: CASSKESVRNTGELFF. CDR3 in DNA: TGCGCCAGCAGCAAGGAGTCCGTTCGAAACACCGGGGAGCTGTTTTTT.

The chain links TRBV28 to TRBJ1-2, with D hard to call. The CDR3 spans 16 residues. The germline CDR1 and CDR2 sequences are MDHEN and SYDVKM. V lost 3 bases to trimming and J lost 5 bases, with 19 bases between them. In DNA form, the CDR3 reads TGTGCCAGCAGTTTGCCCCAGCGGGGTGGAGGGTATGGCTACACCTTC. Protein: CASSLPQRGGGYGYTF.

The chain employs TRBV19 and TRBJ1-3, with D tentatively TRBD1 (6 bases). The CDR3 is 14 amino acids. With 5 bases removed from V and 4 bases from J, the gap between germline ends came to 12 bases. Germline CDR1 LNHDA, CDR2 SQIVND (reference sequence). The CDR3 loop is CASSFRDTGNTIYF. In DNA form, the CDR3 reads TGTGCCAGTAGTTTCCGGGACACAGGAAACACCATATATTTT.

The chain uses TRBV9 and TRBJ1-1, with D possibly matching TRBD1 (6 bases). Between the trimmed V and J ends, which lost 4 bases and 1 base, there was a span of 14 bases. The CDR3 is 15 residues long. The germline gives CDR1 SGDLS, CDR2 YYNGEE. The CDR3 coding sequence is TGTGCCAGCAGCCCACCGGGGGGCCAGAACACTGAAGCTTTCTTT. Protein: CASSPPGGQNTEAFF.

This rearrangement joins TRBV25-1 to TRBJ2-3; D remains unclear. This CDR3 contains 18 residues. With 2 bases removed from V and 1 base from J, the gap between germline ends came to 19 bases. CDR1 MGHDK and CDR2 SYGVNS come from the germline V gene. CDR3 in amino acids: CASSERPGVGAGTDTQYF. CDR3 in DNA: TGTGCCAGCAGTGAAAGGCCCGGTGTTGGTGCGGGCACAGATACGCAGTATTTT.

The CDR3, as DNA: TGCGCCAGCAGCCCCGGACAGGGGGCACCTAACCTTTACAATGAGCAGTTCTTC. Protein product: CASSPGQGAPNLYNEQFF. V and J are TRBV5-1 and TRBJ2-1; 11 nucleotides line up with TRBD1. This CDR3 comprises 18 residues. Per the germline V gene, CDR1 is SGHRS and CDR2 is YFSETQ. V gave up 4 bases and J gave up 4 bases; unmatched junction bases: 13.

This clone was detected a few times. V is TRBV29-1 and J is TRBJ1-1; D possibly corresponds to TRBD1 (6 bases). This CDR3 region has 14 residues. The germline CDR1 and CDR2 sequences are SQVTM and ANQGSEA. The ends were cut back, 0 bases at V and 5 bases at J, with 13 bases in the middle. CDR3 sequence (DNA): TGCAGCGTTGAAGATGCGGACAGACCTACTGAAGCTTTCTTT. Translation: CSVEDADRPTEAFF.

The rearrangement joins TRBV7-3 to TRBJ2-1; D gene ambiguous. Per the germline V gene, CDR1 is SGHTA and CDR2 is FQGTGA. CDR3 size: 12 residues. Trimming took off 0 bases at V and 7 bases at J, with 4 bases between the two ends. DNA for the CDR3: TGTGCCAGCAGCTTAACATCAAATGAGCAGTTCTTC. Its translation is CASSLTSNEQFF. The full variable domain, with the rest looked up from reference TRBV7-3 and TRBJ2-1, is GAGVSQTPSNKVTEKGKYVELRCDPISGHTALYWYRQSLGQGPEFLIYFQGTGAADDSGLPNDRFFAVRPEGSVSTLKIQRTERGDSAVYLCASSLTSNEQFFGPGTRLTVL.

There are a few counts of this clone. The rearrangement links TRBV11-2 to TRBJ1-6; TRBD1 aligns across 8 bases. The trim removed 3 bases at V and 7 bases at J, leaving 5 bases unmatched. The CDR3 runs to 15 residues. The germline CDR1 and CDR2 sequences are SGHAT and FQNNGV. CDR3 in amino acids: CASSFRDRRNSPLHF. DNA of the CDR3: TGTGCCAGCAGCTTCCGGGACAGGCGGAATTCACCCCTCCACTTT.

V gene TRBV29-1 combines with J gene TRBJ1-6, with D uncertain. The CDR3 is 14 amino acids. V was shortened by 4 bases and J by 0 bases, with 7 bases between the two germline ends. Germline-derived CDR1 and CDR2 are SQVTM and ANQGSEA. CDR3 sequence reads: CSVGTGSYNSPLHF. CDR3 DNA: TGCAGCGTTGGAACTGGCTCCTATAATTCACCCCTCCACTTT. The full variable domain, its missing parts supplied by reference TRBV29-1 and TRBJ1-6, is SAVISQKPSRDICQRGTSLTIQCQVDSQVTMMFWYRQQPGQSLTLIATANQGSEATYESGFVIDKFPISRPNLTFSTLTVSNMSPEDSSIYLCSVGTGSYNSPLHFGNGTRLTVT.

About this clone: This sample includes further DNA sequences coding for the same CDR3. V and J are TRBV29-1 and TRBJ1-1, with 8 bases identical to TRBD1. This CDR3 spans 15 amino acids. V shed 4 bases, J shed 1 base, and the junction held 8 bases outside the gene matches. The germline gives CDR1 SQVTM, CDR2 ANQGSEA. The CDR3 spells CSVGTGNLGNTEAFF. Here the CDR3 DNA reads TGCAGCGTTGGGACAGGGAATCTAGGGAACACTGAAGCTTTCTTT.